These T cell receptor beta chains were read from a single sample in a study of T cells in Graves' hyperthyroidism and ophthalmopathy. A single record per CDR3 protein comes from TCRdb applying MiXCR to the multiplex PCR reads. The top ten clones hold less than 9.5% of a sample with approximately 590,000 distinct CDR3 sequences, about 15% of them seen once. The sequenced sample consisted of blood. All receptors derive from a woman in her 30s with Graves' hyperthyroidism. CDR3s leave out the opening cysteine and the closing phenylalanine or tryptophan. Where a row states a size, it is once, few, many or the class of an expanded clone; other rows omit it.

TRBJ2-7 TRBV20-1 few SARVRERSYEQY
TRBJ2-3 TRBV10-1 . ASSESGEGTTQY
TRBJ2-2 TRBV6-1 few ASSPLLGLAVGELF
TRBJ1-2 TRBV6-1 . ASSEYQGWWGYT
TRBJ2-2 TRBV6-2/TRBV6-3 . ASRFLAGGTGELF
TRBJ2-5 TRBV4-2 . ASSQVSGKAQY
TRBJ2-5 TRBV3-1 few ASSPRSGMETQY
TRBJ2-1 TRBV20-1 . SASTSVSYNEQF
TRBJ2-1 TRBV10-3 many AISTTGYDEQF
TRBJ1-4 TRBV7-9 many ASSLDLGGVSYSTTNEKLF
TRBJ2-2 TRBV3-1 many ASSQNWTSLGDTGELF
TRBJ2-6 TRBV7-9 . ASKGGSGANVLT
TRBJ1-2 TRBV28 . ASRQTGGRGYT
TRBJ1-1 TRBV6-2/TRBV6-3 many ASSYRTRGNTEAF
TRBJ1-6 TRBV28 few ASSYFSSSDNSPLH